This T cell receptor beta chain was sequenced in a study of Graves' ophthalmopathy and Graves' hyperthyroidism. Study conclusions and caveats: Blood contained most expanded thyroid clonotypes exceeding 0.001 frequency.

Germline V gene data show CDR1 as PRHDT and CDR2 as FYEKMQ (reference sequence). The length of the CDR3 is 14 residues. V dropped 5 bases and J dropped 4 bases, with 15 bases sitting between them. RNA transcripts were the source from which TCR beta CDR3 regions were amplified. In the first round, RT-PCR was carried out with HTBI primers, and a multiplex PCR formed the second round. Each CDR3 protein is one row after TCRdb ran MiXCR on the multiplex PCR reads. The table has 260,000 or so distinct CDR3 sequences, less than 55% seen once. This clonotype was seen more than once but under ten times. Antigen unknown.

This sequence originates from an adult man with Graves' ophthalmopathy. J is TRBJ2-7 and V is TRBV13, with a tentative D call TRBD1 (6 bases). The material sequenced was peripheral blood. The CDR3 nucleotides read TGTGCCAGCAGCGTGAGGGACATCCAATACGAGCAGTACTTC. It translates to CASSVRDIQYEQYF.